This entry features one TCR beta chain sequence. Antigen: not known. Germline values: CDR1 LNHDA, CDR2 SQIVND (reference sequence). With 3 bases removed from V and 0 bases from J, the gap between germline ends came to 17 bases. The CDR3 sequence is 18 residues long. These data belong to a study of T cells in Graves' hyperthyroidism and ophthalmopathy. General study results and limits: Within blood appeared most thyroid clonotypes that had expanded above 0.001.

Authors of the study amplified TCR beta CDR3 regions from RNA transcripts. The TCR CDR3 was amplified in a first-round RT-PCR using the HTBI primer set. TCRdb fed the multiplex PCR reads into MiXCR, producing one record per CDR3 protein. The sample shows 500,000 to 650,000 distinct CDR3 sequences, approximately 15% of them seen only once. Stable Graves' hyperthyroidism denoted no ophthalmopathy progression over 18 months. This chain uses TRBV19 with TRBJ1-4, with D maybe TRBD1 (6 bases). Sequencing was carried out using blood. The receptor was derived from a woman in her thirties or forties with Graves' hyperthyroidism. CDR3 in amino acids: CASSMNRVFDATNEKLFF. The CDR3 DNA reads TGTGCCAGTAGTATGAACAGGGTTTTCGATGCAACTAATGAAAAACTGTTTTTT.